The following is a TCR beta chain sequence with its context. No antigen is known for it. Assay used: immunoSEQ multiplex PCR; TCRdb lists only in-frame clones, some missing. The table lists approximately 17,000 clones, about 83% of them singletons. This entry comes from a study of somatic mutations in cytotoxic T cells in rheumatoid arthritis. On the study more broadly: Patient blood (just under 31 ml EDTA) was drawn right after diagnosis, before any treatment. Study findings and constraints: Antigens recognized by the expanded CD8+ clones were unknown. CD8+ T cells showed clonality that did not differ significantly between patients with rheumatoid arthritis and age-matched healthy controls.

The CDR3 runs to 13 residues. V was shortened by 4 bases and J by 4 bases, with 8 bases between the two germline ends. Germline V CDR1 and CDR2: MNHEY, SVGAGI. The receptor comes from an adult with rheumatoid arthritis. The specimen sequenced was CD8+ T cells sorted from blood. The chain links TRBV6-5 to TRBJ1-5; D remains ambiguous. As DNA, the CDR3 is TGTGCCAGCAGTTCTGAGAGTAATCAGCCCCAGCATTTT. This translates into CASSSESNQPQHF.